A selection of T cell receptor beta chains follows, all from one sample in a study of T cell changes during pregnancy in multiple sclerosis. Assay: immunoSEQ multiplex PCR; the TCRdb copy retains only in-frame clones and omits some. The table shows tens of thousands of clones, with around nine tenths occurring only once. The sequenced sample was peripheral blood, obtained in the first trimester of pregnancy. The origin of the receptors is a female donor in good health, enrolled as a control in a pregnancy study. Each CDR3 is given with its conserved first and last residue. The D gene is left open where the match is weak. Expanded clones get a size class; other rows say once, few or many, or leave the size out.

V gene: TRBV20-1
J gene: TRBJ2-1
D gene: NA
clone size: once
CDR3 DNA: TGCAGTGCTACCCCCGACAATGAGCAGTTCTTC
CDR3 protein: CSATPDNEQFF

V gene: TRBV27
J gene: TRBJ1-1
D gene: NA
clone size: once
CDR3 DNA: TGTGCCAACAGACTCGGGGTTGTGTCTGAAGCTTTCTTT
CDR3 protein: CANRLGVVSEAFF

V gene: TRBV5-1
J gene: TRBJ1-6
D gene: TRBD1
clone size: NA
CDR3 DNA: TGCGCCAGCAGCCCAGGGGGATTAGATAATTCACCCCTCCACTTT
CDR3 protein: CASSPGGLDNSPLHF

V gene: TRBV7-8
J gene: TRBJ2-7
D gene: TRBD2
clone size: NA
CDR3 DNA: TGTGCCAGCAGCGGGCGGACTAGTGGGAACGAGCAGTACTTC
CDR3 protein: CASSGRTSGNEQYF

V gene: TRBV4-1
J gene: TRBJ2-5
D gene: NA
clone size: NA
CDR3 DNA: TGCGCCAGCAGCCAACCCGACAGAATACAAGAGACCCAGTACTTC
CDR3 protein: CASSQPDRIQETQYF

V gene: TRBV30
J gene: TRBJ1-6
D gene: NA
clone size: NA
CDR3 DNA: TGTGCCTGGAGTCCCAAATTTAATTCACCCCTCCACTTT
CDR3 protein: CAWSPKFNSPLHF

V gene: TRBV7-2
J gene: TRBJ1-1
D gene: NA
clone size: NA
CDR3 DNA: TGTGCCAGCAGCTTAGGAATCAGGTCCGGGGGGACTGAAGCTTTCTTT
CDR3 protein: CASSLGIRSGGTEAFF

V gene: TRBV7-8
J gene: TRBJ2-7
D gene: NA
clone size: NA
CDR3 DNA: TGTGCCAGCAGCTTAGGGGCAGGGGCCTACGAGCAGTACTTC
CDR3 protein: CASSLGAGAYEQYF

V gene: TRBV6-4
J gene: TRBJ2-7
D gene: TRBD2
clone size: NA
CDR3 DNA: TGTGCCAGCAGTGAGACTAGCGGGGGGGCCTACGAGCAGTACTTC
CDR3 protein: CASSETSGGAYEQYF

V gene: TRBV7-7
J gene: TRBJ2-2
D gene: NA
clone size: NA
CDR3 DNA: TGTGCTAGCAGTATACAGGGTACCGGGGAGCTGTTTTTT
CDR3 protein: CASSIQGTGELFF

V gene: TRBV7-2
J gene: TRBJ1-1
D gene: NA
clone size: once
CDR3 DNA: TGTGCCAGCAGCTTAGCGGTCACAGGCGGTGAAGCTTTCTTT
CDR3 protein: CASSLAVTGGEAFF

V gene: TRBV6-1
J gene: TRBJ1-2
D gene: TRBD1
clone size: NA
CDR3 DNA: TGTGCCAGCAGTACCCGACAGGGATGGGACTATGGCTACACCTTC
CDR3 protein: CASSTRQGWDYGYTF

V gene: TRBV28
J gene: TRBJ2-7
D gene: NA
clone size: once
CDR3 DNA: TGTGCCAGCAGCCATGGAGGGCGCGAGCAGTACTTC
CDR3 protein: CASSHGGREQYF

V gene: TRBV2
J gene: TRBJ2-1
D gene: NA
clone size: NA
CDR3 DNA: TGTGCCAGCAGTGATTCCCGGCTAGCGTCCTCCTACAATGAGCAGTTCTTC
CDR3 protein: CASSDSRLASSYNEQFF

V gene: TRBV4-2
J gene: TRBJ2-5
D gene: TRBD2
clone size: NA
CDR3 DNA: TGTGCCAGCAGCCAAGATACGGGGGGGCCGGAGACCCAGTACTTC
CDR3 protein: CASSQDTGGPETQYF

V gene: TRBV30
J gene: TRBJ2-1
D gene: TRBD2
clone size: NA
CDR3 DNA: TGTGCCTGGAGTGCGTTAGCGGGAGTCAGGTACAATGAGCAGTTCTTC
CDR3 protein: CAWSALAGVRYNEQFF

V gene: TRBV7-2
J gene: TRBJ2-3
D gene: TRBD2
clone size: few
CDR3 DNA: TGTGCCAGCAGCTTTTTAGGTAACCTAGCGGGGGATACGCAGTATTTT
CDR3 protein: CASSFLGNLAGDTQYF

V gene: TRBV18
J gene: TRBJ2-3
D gene: TRBD2
clone size: NA
CDR3 DNA: TGTGCCAGCTCACGAAGGGCTGCTAGGGGAGGGACAGATACGCAGTATTTT
CDR3 protein: CASSRRAARGGTDTQYF

V gene: TRBV5-6
J gene: TRBJ1-2
D gene: NA
clone size: NA
CDR3 DNA: TGTGCCAGCAGCTTGGGACGGGAACCCGTAAACTATGGCTACACCTTC
CDR3 protein: CASSLGREPVNYGYTF

V gene: TRBV7-6
J gene: TRBJ2-7
D gene: NA
clone size: once
CDR3 DNA: TGTGCCAGCAGCTTATCGGACACCACCTACGAGCAGTACTTC
CDR3 protein: CASSLSDTTYEQYF

V gene: TRBV4-2
J gene: TRBJ2-2
D gene: TRBD2
clone size: NA
CDR3 DNA: TGTGCCAGCAGCCAAGGGCTAGCGGGCCGCCTGAACACCGGGGAGCTGTTTTTT
CDR3 protein: CASSQGLAGRLNTGELFF

V gene: TRBV9
J gene: TRBJ2-5
D gene: NA
clone size: NA
CDR3 DNA: TGTGCCAGCAGCGCAAACCAAGAGACCCAGTACTTC
CDR3 protein: CASSANQETQYF